This T cell receptor beta chain was profiled in a study of T-cell reconstitution after alpha-beta-depleted transplantation in children. Study observations and caveats: When one year had passed after transplant, most T-cell counts and diversity came from newly produced T cells. From surviving recipient T cells and thymic progenitors came the high day-60 TCRbeta diversity observed in some patients.

Germline V gene data show CDR1 as DFQATT and CDR2 as SNEGSKA (reference sequence). V was pared by 1 base and J by 1 base, with 7 bases of the junction left unmatched. The CDR3 spans 17 residues. As it was prepared, the TCRbeta library received unique molecular identifiers. TCRdb reprocessed the PCR reads with MiXCR, giving one entry per CDR3 protein. This table has roughly 670,000 distinct CDR3 sequences, less than 15% appearing once. This clonotype was observed many times. The antigen remains unidentified. This TCR derives from a girl aged 2-9 years with congenital amegakaryocytic thrombocytopenia, due to receive a stem cell transplant. Sequences were derived from PBMCs, sampled before TCRalphabeta/CD19-depleted stem cell transplant. The chain carries TRBV20-1 and TRBJ2-1; TRBD2 agrees at 10 bases. The CDR3 loop is CSARVGLAGVSYNEQFF. The CDR3 nucleotides read TGCAGTGCTAGAGTAGGGCTAGCGGGAGTATCCTACAATGAGCAGTTCTTC.